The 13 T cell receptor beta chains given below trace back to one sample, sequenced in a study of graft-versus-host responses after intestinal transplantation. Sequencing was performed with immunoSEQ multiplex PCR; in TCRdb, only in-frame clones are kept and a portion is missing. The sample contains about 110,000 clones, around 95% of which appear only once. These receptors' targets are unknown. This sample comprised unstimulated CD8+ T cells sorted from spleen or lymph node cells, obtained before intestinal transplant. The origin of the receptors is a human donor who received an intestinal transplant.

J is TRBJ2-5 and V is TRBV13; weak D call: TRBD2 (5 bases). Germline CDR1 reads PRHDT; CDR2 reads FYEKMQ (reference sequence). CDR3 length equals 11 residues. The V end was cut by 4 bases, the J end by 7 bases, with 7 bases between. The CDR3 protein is CASSSAGTQYF. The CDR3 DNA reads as TGTGCCAGCAGCTCGGCGGGGACCCAGTACTTC.

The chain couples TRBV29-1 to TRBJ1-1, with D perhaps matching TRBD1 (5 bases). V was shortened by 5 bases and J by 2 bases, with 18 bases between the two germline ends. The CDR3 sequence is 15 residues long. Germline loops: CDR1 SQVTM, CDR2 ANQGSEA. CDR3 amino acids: CSVSPRGYENTEAFF. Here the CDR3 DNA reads TGCAGCGTTTCCCCCCGGGGGTACGAAAACACTGAAGCTTTCTTT.

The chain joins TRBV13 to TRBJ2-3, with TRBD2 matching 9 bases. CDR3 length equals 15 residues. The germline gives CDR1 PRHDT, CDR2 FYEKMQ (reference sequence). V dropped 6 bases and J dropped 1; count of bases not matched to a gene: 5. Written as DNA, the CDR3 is TGTGCCAGCAGTTCTACTAGCGGGCGCACAGATACGCAGTATTTT. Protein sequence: CASSSTSGRTDTQYF.

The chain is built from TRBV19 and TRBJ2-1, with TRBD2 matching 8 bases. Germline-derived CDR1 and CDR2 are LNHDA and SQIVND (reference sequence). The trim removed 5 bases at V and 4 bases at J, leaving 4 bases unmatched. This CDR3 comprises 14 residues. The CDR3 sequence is CASSSSGGYNEQFF. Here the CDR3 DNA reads TGTGCCAGTAGTTCAAGCGGGGGATACAATGAGCAGTTCTTC.

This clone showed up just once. CDR3 nucleotide sequence: TGTGCCAGCAGCCATTCCAAACGTCCACCCTATACGGGACTAGCGACTAATGAGCAGTTCTTC. It is translated as CASSHSKRPPYTGLATNEQFF. The chain employs TRBV9 and TRBJ2-1; 10 bases fit TRBD2. V lost 4 bases to trimming and J lost 7 bases; unmatched junction nucleotides: 26. The CDR3 sequence is 21 residues long. CDR1 and CDR2 from the germline V gene are SGDLS and YYNGEE. The full variable domain, completed using reference TRBV9 and TRBJ2-1, is DSGVTQTPKHLITATGQRVTLRCSPRSGDLSVYWYQQSLDQGLQFLIQYYNGEERAKGNILERFSAQQFPDLHSELNLSSLELGDSALYFCASSHSKRPPYTGLATNEQFFGPGTRLTVL.

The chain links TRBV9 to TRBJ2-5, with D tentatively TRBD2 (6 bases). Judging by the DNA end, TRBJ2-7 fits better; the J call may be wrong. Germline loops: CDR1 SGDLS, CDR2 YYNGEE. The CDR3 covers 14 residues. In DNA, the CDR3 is TGTGCCAGCAGCTTTTCCACGGGAGCGGTCGAGCAGTACTTC. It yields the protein CASSFSTGAVEQYF.

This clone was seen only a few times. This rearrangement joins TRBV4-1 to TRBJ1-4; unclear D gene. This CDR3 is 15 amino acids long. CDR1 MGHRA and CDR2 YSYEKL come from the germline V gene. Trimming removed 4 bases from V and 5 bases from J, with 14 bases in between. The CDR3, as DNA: TGCGCCAGCAGCCTGCAATCGACACCGAATGAAAAACTGTTTTTT. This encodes CASSLQSTPNEKLFF.

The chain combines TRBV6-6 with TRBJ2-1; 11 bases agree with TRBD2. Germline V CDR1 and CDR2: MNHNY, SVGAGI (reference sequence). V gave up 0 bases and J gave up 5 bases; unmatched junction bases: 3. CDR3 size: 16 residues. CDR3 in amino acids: CASSYSGTSGNNEQFF. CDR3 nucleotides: TGTGCCAGCAGTTACTCCGGGACTAGCGGAAACAATGAGCAGTTCTTC.

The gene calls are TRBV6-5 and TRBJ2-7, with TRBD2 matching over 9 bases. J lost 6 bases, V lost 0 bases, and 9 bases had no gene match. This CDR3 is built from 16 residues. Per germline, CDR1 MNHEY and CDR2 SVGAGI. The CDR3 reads CASSYSVAGDPGEQYF. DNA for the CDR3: TGTGCCAGCAGTTACTCGGTAGCGGGAGACCCGGGCGAGCAGTACTTC.

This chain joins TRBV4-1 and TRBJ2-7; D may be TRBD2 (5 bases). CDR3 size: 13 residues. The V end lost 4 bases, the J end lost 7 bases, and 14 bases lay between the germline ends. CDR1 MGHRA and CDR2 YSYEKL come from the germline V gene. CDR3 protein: CASSLGPPGEQYF. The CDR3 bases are TGCGCCAGCAGCCTAGGGCCCCCGGGGGAGCAGTACTTC.

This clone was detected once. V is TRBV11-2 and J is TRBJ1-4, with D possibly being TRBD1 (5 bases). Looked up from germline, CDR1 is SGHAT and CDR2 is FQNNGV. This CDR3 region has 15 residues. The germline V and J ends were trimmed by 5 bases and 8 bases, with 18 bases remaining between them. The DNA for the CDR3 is TGTGCCAGCAGCCTCGGCGGGACGGGGGTGGAAAAACTGTTTTTT. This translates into CASSLGGTGVEKLFF.

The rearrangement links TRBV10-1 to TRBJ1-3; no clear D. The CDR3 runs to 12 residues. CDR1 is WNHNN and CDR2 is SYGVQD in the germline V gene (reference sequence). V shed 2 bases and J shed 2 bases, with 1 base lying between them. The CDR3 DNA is TGCGCCAGCAGTGAGACTGGAAACACCATATATTTT. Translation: CASSETGNTIYF.

Here the CDR3 DNA reads TGTGCCAGCAGCTTAATAGGTGGGGAGCTCCCAGAGACCCAGTACTTC. It yields the protein CASSLIGGELPETQYF. V is TRBV7-3 and J is TRBJ2-5; possibly TRBD2 for D (5 bases). The CDR3 has 16 amino acids. V was clipped by 1 base and J by 4 bases, with 16 bases between them. In germline, CDR1 is SGHTA, CDR2 FQGTGA.